These T cell receptor beta chains were read from a single sample in a study of blood T cell repertoires in COVID-19. The assay was immunoSEQ multiplex PCR, and TCRdb's table has in-frame clones only and misses some. The table has approximately 250,000 clones, 65% to 90% seen once. Sequenced input: peripheral blood. The receptors come from an older woman with COVID-19, enrolled during active disease. Both conserved end residues are part of each CDR3. The D gene is left open where the match is weak.

j_gene	v_gene	d_gene	CDR3nt	CDR3aa
TRBJ1-1	TRBV18	NA	TGTGCCAGCTCACCGGACACGGATGAAGCTTTCTTT	CASSPDTDEAFF
TRBJ2-5	TRBV10-3	TRBD2	TGTGCCATCTCGGGCGGGGGGCAAGAGACCCAGTACTTC	CAISGGGQETQYF
TRBJ2-7	TRBV11-3	NA	TGTGCCAGCAGCTATGGGGACACGTTCTACGAGCAGTACTTC	CASSYGDTFYEQYF
TRBJ2-2	TRBV5-1	NA	TGCGCCAGCAGCAATTCCGCGAACACCGGGGAGCTGTTTTTT	CASSNSANTGELFF
TRBJ1-3	TRBV19	TRBD1	TGTGCCACGATCCGACAGGGCGCTGGAAACACCATATATTTT	CATIRQGAGNTIYF
TRBJ1-1	TRBV5-5	TRBD1	TGTGCCAGCAGCTTGGGACAGGGGCGTACTGAAGCTTTCTTT	CASSLGQGRTEAFF
TRBJ2-3	TRBV28	NA	TGTGCCAGCAGTTTTAGGGGTAGCACAGATACGCAGTATTTT	CASSFRGSTDTQYF
TRBJ1-1	TRBV10-3	TRBD1	TGTGCCATCAGGACAGGGGATACTGAAGCTTTCTTT	CAIRTGDTEAFF
TRBJ1-1	TRBV29-1	NA	TGCAGCGTCACCGGGAGGAGTAACACTGAAGCTTTCTTT	CSVTGRSNTEAFF
TRBJ1-1	TRBV5-6	NA	TGTGCCAGCCAGTCCGCAGGGGTCACTGAAGCTTTCTTT	CASQSAGVTEAFF
TRBJ2-1	TRBV9	TRBD1	TGTGCCAGCAGCGCAGGGGGAAGCTCCTACAATGAGCAGTTCTTC	CASSAGGSSYNEQFF
TRBJ1-6	TRBV2	NA	TGTGCCAGCATGGTCTGGTTGAGCTCACCCCTCCACTTT	CASMVWLSSPLHF
TRBJ1-2	TRBV28	NA	TGTGCCAGCAGTTTAAATAGACTTCTGGGTGGCTACACCTTC	CASSLNRLLGGYTF
TRBJ2-7	TRBV6-2/TRBV6-3	TRBD1	TGTGCCAGCAGCGAAGGACAGGAAAACTACGAGCAGTACTTC	CASSEGQENYEQYF
TRBJ2-5	TRBV19	TRBD2	TGTGCCAGTAGTATGACTAGCGGGGGGTGGGAGACCCAGTACTTC	CASSMTSGGWETQYF
TRBJ1-6	TRBV6-5	TRBD1	TGTGCCAGCAGTTACACCGACAGGGCTAGTTCACCCCTCCACTTT	CASSYTDRASSPLHF